This T cell receptor (beta chain) originates from a study of CD8 T cells in ankylosing spondylitis. The germline V and J ends were trimmed by 0 bases and 2 bases, with 11 bases remaining between them. Germline loops: CDR1 DFQATT, CDR2 SNEGSKA (reference sequence). The CDR3 runs to 14 residues. Study-wide results and caveats: Blood from ankylosing spondylitis patients appeared to carry a characteristic eight-variant TCR beta motif. Significantly higher representation of disease-linked clones was reported for matched ankylosing spondylitis synovial fluid. There were earlier reports of some motif variants in reactive arthritis synovial fluid and blood.

The authors made TCR beta libraries by quantitative 5'-RACE with molecular barcodes. TCRdb recomputed calls from the 5' RACE reads with MiXCR, one row per CDR3 protein. The sample carries about 800,000 distinct CDR3 sequences, roughly 10% recorded once. This clonotype has ten or more counts. Its specificity is not known. Sequencing was done on a sample of blood, either unsorted or a sorted T cell fraction (not recorded which). The source is a male donor with ankylosing spondylitis. The chain recombines TRBV20-1 with TRBJ2-7; D may be TRBD1 or TRBD2 (5 bases each). CDR3 sequence reads: CSARDGTDPYEQYF. The CDR3 region has the DNA TGCAGTGCTAGAGATGGGACCGACCCCTACGAGCAGTACTTC.